The present T cell receptor (beta chain) was sequenced within a study of T cells after yellow fever vaccination. The study's findings and limits: Abundant bulk-derived clonotypes could contaminate FACS-sorted repertoires. When the response was secondary, it was weaker but reached its peak faster, day 5 versus 15. Overall, a small share of clonotypes was seen in both CD4 and CD8 compartments.

This clonotype came up many times. Its antigen is not identified. After removal of 2 bases from V and 6 bases from J, the junction contained 0 bases not matched to a gene. The CDR3 extends over 13 amino acids. In germline, CDR1 is MNHEY, CDR2 SVGAGI. A single record per CDR3 protein comes from TCRdb applying MiXCR to the 5' RACE reads. The sample records over 250,000 distinct CDR3 sequences, 4.1% being singletons. The gene calls are TRBV6-5 and TRBJ2-2; the match to TRBD2 covers 7 bases. The sequenced sample was PBMCs, obtained 5 days after the yellow fever booster vaccination. The TCR originated in a man aged 18 to 30 who received the YFV17D yellow fever vaccine. The CDR3, as DNA: TGTGCCAGCAGTTACCGGGGGGCCGGGGAGCTGTTTTTT. Protein sequence: CASSYRGAGELFF.